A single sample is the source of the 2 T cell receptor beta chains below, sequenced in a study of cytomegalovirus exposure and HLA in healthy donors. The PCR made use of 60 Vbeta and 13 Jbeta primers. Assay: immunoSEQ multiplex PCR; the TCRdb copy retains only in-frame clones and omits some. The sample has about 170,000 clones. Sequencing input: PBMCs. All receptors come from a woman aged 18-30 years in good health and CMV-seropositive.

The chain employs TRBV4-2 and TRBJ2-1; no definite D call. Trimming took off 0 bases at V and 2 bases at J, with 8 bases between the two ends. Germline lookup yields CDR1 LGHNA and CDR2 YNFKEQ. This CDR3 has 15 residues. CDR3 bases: TGTGCCAGCAGCCAAGAAACAGCAACCTACAATGAGCAGTTCTTC. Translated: CASSQETATYNEQFF.

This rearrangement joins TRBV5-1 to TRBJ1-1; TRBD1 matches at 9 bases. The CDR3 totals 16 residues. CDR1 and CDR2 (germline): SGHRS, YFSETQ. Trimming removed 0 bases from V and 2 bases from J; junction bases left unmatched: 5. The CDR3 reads CASSLAEGQGNTEAFF. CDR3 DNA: TGCGCCAGCAGCTTGGCCGAGGGACAGGGCAACACTGAAGCTTTCTTT.